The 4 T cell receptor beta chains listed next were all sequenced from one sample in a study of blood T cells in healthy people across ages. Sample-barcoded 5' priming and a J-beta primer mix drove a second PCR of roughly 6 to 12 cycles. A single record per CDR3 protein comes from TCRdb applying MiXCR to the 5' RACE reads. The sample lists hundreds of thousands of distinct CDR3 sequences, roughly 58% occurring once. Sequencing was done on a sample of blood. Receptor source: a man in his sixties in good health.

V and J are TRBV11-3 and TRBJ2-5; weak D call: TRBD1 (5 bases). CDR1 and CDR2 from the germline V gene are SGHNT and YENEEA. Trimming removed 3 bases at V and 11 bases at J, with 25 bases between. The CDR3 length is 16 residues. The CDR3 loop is CASSLRSRATSDEQYF. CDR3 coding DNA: TGTGCCAGCAGCTTGAGGTCCAGGGCCACGAGTGATGAGCAGTACTTC.

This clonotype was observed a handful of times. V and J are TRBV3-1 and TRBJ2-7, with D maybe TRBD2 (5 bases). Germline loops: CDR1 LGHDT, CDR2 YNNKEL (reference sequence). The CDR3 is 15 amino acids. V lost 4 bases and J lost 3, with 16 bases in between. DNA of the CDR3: TGTGCCAGCAGCCCGGCGAGGGCCCCCATCTACGAGCAGTACTTC. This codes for CASSPARAPIYEQYF.

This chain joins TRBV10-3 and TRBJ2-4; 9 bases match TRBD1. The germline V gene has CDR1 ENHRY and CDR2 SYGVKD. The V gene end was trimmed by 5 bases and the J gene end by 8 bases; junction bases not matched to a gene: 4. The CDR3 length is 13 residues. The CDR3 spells CAISRTGEDIQYF. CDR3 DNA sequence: TGTGCCATCAGTAGGACAGGGGAGGACATTCAGTACTTC.

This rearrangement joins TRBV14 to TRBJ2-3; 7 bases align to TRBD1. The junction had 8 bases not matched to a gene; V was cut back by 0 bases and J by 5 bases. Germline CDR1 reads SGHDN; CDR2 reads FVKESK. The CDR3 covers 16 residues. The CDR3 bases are TGTGCCAGCAGCCAAGAAGGCAGGGGGTCTGGAGATACGCAGTATTTT. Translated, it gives CASSQEGRGSGDTQYF.